The 20 T cell receptor beta chains below all came from one sample that was sequenced in a study of shared clonotypes between healthy human individuals. Profiling relied on immunoSEQ multiplex PCR, and the TCRdb table lists in-frame clones only, not all of them. The sample carries hundreds of thousands of clones, 70% to 80% recorded once. Sequencing was carried out using PBMCs. The receptors come from a woman aged 40 to 50 in good health. Some clones in this sample may be carry-over from other donors' samples.

In regard to this clone: Given a much more abundant clone one base away, this may be a read error. This sample includes further DNA sequences coding for the same CDR3. The V and J genes are TRBV29-1 and TRBJ2-7; 9 bases match TRBD1. Unmatched junction bases numbered 3, after V lost 6 bases and J lost 0 bases. This CDR3 is built from 13 residues. CDR1 is SQVTM and CDR2 is ANQGSEA in the germline V gene. The CDR3 spells CSVATGGSYEQYF. Here the CDR3 DNA reads TGCAGCGTGGCGACAGGGGGCTCCTACGAGCAGTACTTC.

The V gene is TRBV10-3, the J gene TRBJ1-2; no clear D. CDR1 is ENHRY and CDR2 is SYGVKD in the germline V gene. V lost 5 bases to trimming and J lost 4 bases, with 8 bases between them. This CDR3 spans 12 amino acids. The CDR3 region has the DNA TGTGCCATCAGTCCCACGGCCTATGGCTACACCTTC. It specifies CAISPTAYGYTF.

J is TRBJ1-3 and V is TRBV5-1, with D tentatively TRBD1 (5 bases). Germline CDR1 SGHRS, CDR2 YFSETQ. V was trimmed by 3 bases and J by 0 bases, leaving 10 bases between them. The CDR3 extends over 15 amino acids. The CDR3 protein is CASSWDLGSGNTIYF. The CDR3 nucleotides are TGCGCCAGCAGCTGGGACTTGGGCTCTGGAAACACCATATATTTT.

The chain recombines TRBV7-2 with TRBJ1-2; 7 bases agree with TRBD1. Germline trimming cut 5 bases from V and 5 bases from J; bases unmatched to any gene: 8. The CDR3 sequence is 14 residues long. CDR1 is SGHTA, CDR2 FQGNSA, per germline. CDR3 amino acids: CASSPRDSVYGYTF. CDR3 in DNA: TGTGCCAGCAGCCCGCGGGACAGCGTTTATGGCTACACCTTC.

The chain couples TRBV28 to TRBJ2-3; no firm D call. CDR1 is MDHEN and CDR2 is SYDVKM in the germline V gene. The length of the CDR3 is 17 residues. V was pared by 4 bases and J by 5 bases, with 22 bases between. CDR3 nucleotide sequence: TGTGCCAGCAGTTCTCGCCTATTAGGTCGAAAAGTAGATACGCAGTATTTT. It specifies CASSSRLLGRKVDTQYF.

The gene calls are TRBV7-2 and TRBJ2-3; 7 positions match TRBD2. Germline CDR1 and CDR2: SGHTA and FQGNSA. The CDR3 runs 16 residues. J was trimmed by 0 bases and V by 3 bases; bases with no gene match: 6. The CDR3 spells CASSLHSGLSTDTQYF. DNA for the CDR3: TGTGCCAGCAGCTTGCATAGCGGGCTGAGCACAGATACGCAGTATTTT.

V and J are TRBV25-1 and TRBJ2-3; 8 bases fit TRBD1. In germline, CDR1 is MGHDK, CDR2 SYGVNS. The V and J ends lost 6 bases and 2 bases, in that order; junction bases with no gene match: 4. The CDR3 consists of 14 residues. CDR3 residues: CASRGQAFTDTQYF. CDR3 bases: TGTGCCAGCAGGGGACAGGCGTTCACAGATACGCAGTATTTT.

This chain uses TRBV9 with TRBJ1-2; D is possibly TRBD1 (6 bases). Trimming shortened V by 3 bases and J by 5 bases, and 11 bases separated the two germline ends. The CDR3 is 13 residues long. The germline V gene has CDR1 SGDLS and CDR2 YYNGEE. The chain's CDR3 is CASSGGTKYGYTF. The CDR3 DNA reads as TGTGCCAGCAGCGGGGGGACAAAATATGGCTACACCTTC.

The genes are TRBV19 and TRBJ2-7, with a possible D match to TRBD2 (6 bases). V lost 10 bases and J 2 bases, leaving 9 bases between the germline ends. Per germline, CDR1 LNHDA and CDR2 SQIVND (reference sequence). This CDR3 region has 11 residues. The CDR3 region is CATRTTYEQYF. In DNA form, the CDR3 reads TGTGCCACTAGGACTACCTACGAGCAGTACTTC.

As to this clone: This sample includes further DNA sequences coding for the same CDR3. The chain combines TRBV18 with TRBJ2-1; 11 nucleotides match TRBD1. V shed 2 bases, J shed 3 bases, and the junction held 3 bases outside the gene matches. This CDR3 comprises 16 residues. Germline loops: CDR1 KGHSH, CDR2 LQKENI. The DNA for the CDR3 is TGTGCCAGCTCACCAACCGGGACAGGGGGCTACAATGAGCAGTTCTTC. Translating it yields CASSPTGTGGYNEQFF.

The genes are TRBV4-2 and TRBJ2-7; 10 positions agree with TRBD1. V dropped 4 bases and J dropped 10; count of bases not matched to a gene: 10. The CDR3 sequence is 14 residues long. CDR1 and CDR2 (germline): LGHNA, YNFKEQ. CDR3 loop: CASSPRQGAVLQYF. CDR3 DNA: TGTGCCAGCAGCCCTAGACAGGGGGCCGTCCTTCAGTACTTC.

This clone occurred once. The rearrangement links TRBV11-2 to TRBJ2-5, with D hard to call. This CDR3 is 13 amino acids long. Germline lookup yields CDR1 SGHAT and CDR2 FQNNGV. Trimming removed 10 bases from V and 1 base from J, with 13 bases in between. CDR3 sequence reads: CATSQNFQETQYF. DNA for the CDR3: TGTGCCACCTCTCAGAACTTCCAAGAGACCCAGTACTTC.

The V and J genes are TRBV28 and TRBJ2-7; maybe TRBD2 (6 bases). CDR3 length: 15 residues. Trimming removed 3 bases from V and 1 base from J, with 13 bases in between. CDR1 and CDR2 (germline): MDHEN, SYDVKM. The CDR3 nucleotides are TGTGCCAGCAGTTTGGGGGGTTCTAATTCCTACGAGCAGTACTTC. It specifies CASSLGGSNSYEQYF. The whole variable domain, filled in from reference TRBV28 and TRBJ2-7, reads DVKVTQSSRYLVKRTGEKVFLECVQDMDHENMFWYRQDPGLGLRLIYFSYDVKMKEKGDIPEGYSVSREKKERFSLILESASTNQTSMYLCASSLGGSNSYEQYFGPGTRLTVT.

The chain is built from TRBV27 and TRBJ1-5; D gene ambiguous. Trimming removed 8 bases from V and 0 bases from J, with 23 bases in between. There are 18 residues in the CDR3. Germline assignment: CDR1 MNHEY and CDR2 SMNVEV (reference sequence). The CDR3 DNA sequence: TGTGCCAGCCGACCAAGTGGGAGGGCCCACCTTAGCAATCAGCCCCAGCATTTT. Translating it yields CASRPSGRAHLSNQPQHF.

This clone was detected only once. The gene calls are TRBV28 and TRBJ1-5, with 8 bases identical to TRBD1. V lost 8 bases and J lost 6; bases outside the gene matches: 6. Germline V gene sequence: CDR1 MDHEN, CDR2 SYDVKM. CDR3 length: 13 residues. CDR3 in amino acids: CASGPGGTQPQHF. The CDR3 DNA follows: TGTGCCAGCGGCCCAGGGGGCACTCAGCCCCAGCATTTT.

This clone appeared a single time. The chain carries TRBV9 and TRBJ2-5, with 9 bases aligning to TRBD2. The CDR3 covers 14 residues. Germline CDR1 is SGDLS and CDR2 is YYNGEE. V was pared by 3 bases and J by 5 bases, with 5 bases of the junction left unmatched. The CDR3: CASSARLAVETQYF. The CDR3, as DNA: TGTGCCAGCAGCGCGAGACTAGCGGTCGAGACCCAGTACTTC.

The chain couples TRBV28 to TRBJ2-6; 12 bases line up with TRBD1. From germline, CDR1 is MDHEN and CDR2 SYDVKM. The CDR3 has 17 residues. V gave up 5 bases and J gave up 2 bases; unmatched junction bases: 4. The CDR3 sequence: CASSIRDRGPGANVLTF. DNA for the CDR3: TGTGCCAGCAGTATCCGGGACAGGGGGCCTGGGGCCAACGTCCTGACTTTC.

The chain has TRBV5-5 and TRBJ1-5; D uncertain. Germline V gene data show CDR1 as SGHKS and CDR2 as YYEKEE (reference sequence). This CDR3 is built from 15 residues. V shed 2 bases and J shed 0 bases, with 9 bases lying between them. This chain's CDR3 is CASSFEGHSNQPQHF. CDR3 nucleotides: TGTGCCAGCAGCTTTGAAGGGCATAGCAATCAGCCCCAGCATTTT.

This chain uses TRBV9 with TRBJ2-1; 10 positions match TRBD1. The V segment lost 0 bases and the J segment 7 bases; nucleotides outside the gene matches: 4. In germline, CDR1 is SGDLS, CDR2 YYNGEE. This CDR3 comprises 15 residues. The CDR3, as DNA: TGTGCCAGCAGCGTAGGACAGGGGGCGATAAATGAGCAGTTCTTC. This sequence encodes CASSVGQGAINEQFF.

DNA for the CDR3: TGTGCCAGCAGTTTGAGGTATCGGAATATCGGACAGGGGGCGGGCAATCAGCCCCAGCATTTT. This codes for CASSLRYRNIGQGAGNQPQHF. The chain employs TRBV28 and TRBJ1-5; TRBD1 agrees at 11 bases. This CDR3 is 21 amino acids long. V dropped 3 bases and J dropped 2; count of bases not matched to a gene: 18. From germline, CDR1 is MDHEN and CDR2 SYDVKM.